Following are 4 T cell receptor beta chains from one sample sequenced in a study of radiotherapy plus CTLA-4 blockade in lung cancer. Using immunoSEQ multiplex PCR, the repertoire was profiled, and TCRdb retains in-frame clones only, with some absent. The data contain roughly 100,000 clones, more than 75% of them singletons. Source: peripheral blood, taken from a patient treated with radiotherapy plus ipilimumab. The receptors were gathered from a human donor with non-small cell lung cancer that progressed on radiotherapy plus ipilimumab. Some clones in this sample may be carry-over from other donors' samples.

The table lists this clone with a count of one. The rearrangement joins TRBV5-1 to TRBJ2-7, with a weak D call TRBD1 (7 bases). In germline, CDR1 is SGHRS, CDR2 YFSETQ. Trimming took off 0 bases at V and 3 bases at J, with 37 bases between the two ends. This CDR3 spans 23 amino acids. CDR3 sequence (DNA): TGCGCCAGCAGCTTGGCCCCGGGAGTCCTAGGGGGCAGAAGGGTGGAATTCGTCTACGAGCAGTACTTC. It encodes CASSLAPGVLGGRRVEFVYEQYF.

V usage is TRBV23-1 and J usage is TRBJ2-2, with 7 bases fitting TRBD1. TRBV23-1 is designated an ORF whose function remains uncertain. Germline trimming cut 8 bases from V and 6 bases from J; bases unmatched to any gene: 3. This CDR3 has 12 amino acids. CDR3 bases: TGCGCCAGCGGAACAGGGGCCGGGGAGCTGTTTTTT. Translation: CASGTGAGELFF.

The chain joins TRBV7-9 to TRBJ2-1; 16 bases are shared with TRBD2. The CDR3 runs 17 residues. Trimming at V came to 5 bases and at J to 4 bases, leaving 5 bases not matched to a gene. The germline CDR1 and CDR2 sequences are SEHNR and FQNEAQ (reference sequence). CDR3 sequence: CASSPKGLAGGYNEQFF. The CDR3 DNA reads as TGTGCCAGCAGCCCCAAGGGACTAGCGGGGGGGTACAATGAGCAGTTCTTC.

The chain has TRBV18 and TRBJ2-2; D is undetermined. CDR1 and CDR2 from the germline V gene are KGHSH and LQKENI. Trimming removed 0 bases from V and 2 bases from J, with 7 bases in between. The CDR3 extends over 15 amino acids. The CDR3 region is CASSPPTVNTGELFF. The CDR3 coding sequence is TGTGCCAGCTCACCACCGACGGTAAACACCGGGGAGCTGTTTTTT.